Following are 22 T cell receptor beta chains from one sample sequenced in a study of technical replicates of blood from a handful of donors. Assay: immunoSEQ multiplex PCR; the TCRdb copy retains only in-frame clones and omits some. The sample carries about 70,000 clones, around 86% recorded once. What was sequenced was PBMCs. These TCRs come from a human donor in good health. Some clones in this sample may be carry-over from other donors' samples.

The chain uses TRBV5-1 and TRBJ1-3; no clear D gene. This CDR3 comprises 14 residues. Germline assignment: CDR1 SGHRS and CDR2 YFSETQ. Between the trimmed V and J ends, which lost 3 bases and 0 bases, there was a span of 7 bases. The CDR3 DNA reads as TGCGCCAGCAGCTCTGGAGTCTCTGGAAACACCATATATTTT. Its protein product is CASSSGVSGNTIYF. Full variable domain (rest looked up from reference TRBV5-1 and TRBJ1-3): KAGVTQTPRYLIKTRGQQVTLSCSPISGHRSVSWYQQTPGQGLQFLFEYFSETQRNKGNFPGRFSGRQFSNSRSEMNVSTLELGDSALYLCASSSGVSGNTIYFGEGSWLTVV.

V usage is TRBV19 and J usage is TRBJ1-3; maybe TRBD1 (5 bases). V was shortened by 6 bases and J by 3 bases, with 15 bases between the two germline ends. The CDR3 is 15 residues long. The germline gives CDR1 LNHDA, CDR2 SQIVND (reference sequence). CDR3 DNA: TGTGCCAGTAGCGCAGGGAACTCTCTTGGAAACACCATATATTTT. Encoded protein: CASSAGNSLGNTIYF.

The V and J genes are TRBV9 and TRBJ1-1, with 7 positions matching TRBD1. The CDR3 contains 15 residues. Germline loops: CDR1 SGDLS, CDR2 YYNGEE. V was pared by 0 bases and J by 4 bases, with 6 bases of the junction left unmatched. The CDR3 DNA reads as TGTGCCAGCAGCGTAGCTGGCAGGGGGGCCACTGAAGCTTTCTTT. It specifies CASSVAGRGATEAFF.

The chain carries TRBV7-2 and TRBJ1-1; D is unclear. CDR3 length: 13 amino acids. Trimming pared 5 bases from V and 1 base from J, leaving 8 bases between. Germline assignment: CDR1 SGHTA and CDR2 FQGNSA. The CDR3 DNA is TGTGCCAGCAGCCTAAGAAAGAACACTGAAGCTTTCTTT. Translated: CASSLRKNTEAFF. Combining the CDR3 with reference TRBV7-2 and TRBJ1-1 gives the whole variable domain GAGVSQSPSNKVTEKGKDVELRCDPISGHTALYWYRQSLGQGLEFLIYFQGNSAPDKSGLPSDRFSAERTGGSVSTLTIQRTQQEDSAVYLCASSLRKNTEAFFGQGTRLTVV.

The genes are TRBV5-4 and TRBJ2-6; 7 bases are shared with TRBD1. Germline CDR1 is SGHNT and CDR2 is YYREEE (reference sequence). There are 17 residues in the CDR3. After removal of 4 bases from V and 1 base from J, the junction contained 8 bases not matched to a gene. The CDR3 DNA reads as TGTGCCAGCAGCACCCGGGACAGATTTTCTGGGGCCAACGTCCTGACTTTC. It encodes CASSTRDRFSGANVLTF.

The J gene is TRBJ1-6, the V gene TRBV15; D is uncertain. V was cut by 0 bases and J by 10 bases, with 7 bases left in between. The CDR3 is 13 amino acids. Germline CDR1 LNHNV, CDR2 YYDKDF (reference sequence). The CDR3 nucleotides read TGTGCCACCAGCAGAGATATCGTGTCACCCCTCCACTTT. Translation gives CATSRDIVSPLHF. The variable domain in full, completed from reference TRBV15 and TRBJ1-6, reads DAMVIQNPRYQVTQFGKPVTLSCSQTLNHNVMYWYQQKSSQAPKLLFHYYDKDFNNEADTPDNFQSRRPNTSFCFLDIRSPGLGDTAMYLCATSRDIVSPLHFGNGTRLTVT.

This chain uses TRBV7-8 with TRBJ2-1; 8 nucleotides align to TRBD1. J gave up 8 bases and V 5 bases, and 8 bases lay outside the gene matches. This CDR3 spans 14 amino acids. CDR1 is SGHVS and CDR2 is FQNEAQ in the germline V gene. CDR3 DNA sequence: TGTGCCAGCAGCCTGCAGGGACAGGCCCATGAGCAGTTCTTC. It codes for CASSLQGQAHEQFF.

The rearrangement links TRBV7-3 to TRBJ1-1; tentative D call: TRBD1 (5 bases). The V gene's germline CDR1 is SGHTA and CDR2 FQGTGA. This CDR3 spans 14 amino acids. V lost 0 bases and J lost 5, with 10 bases in between. The CDR3 nucleotides are TGTGCCAGCAGCTTAACTGGAGGGGTGACTGAAGCTTTCTTT. Its translation is CASSLTGGVTEAFF.

Here the CDR3 DNA reads TGCGCCAGCAGCCAAGTGGCAGGGGGCATGAATGAGCAGTTCTTC. Its translation is CASSQVAGGMNEQFF. V usage is TRBV4-1 and J usage is TRBJ2-1, with TRBD1 identical over 8 bases. Germline V gives CDR1 MGHRA, CDR2 YSYEKL. CDR3 length: 15 residues. With 1 base clipped from V and 7 bases from J, the junction kept 6 bases outside the gene matches.

This clone was counted a single time. The rearrangement uses TRBV7-2 and TRBJ2-3, with D maybe TRBD1 (5 bases). The V end lost 2 bases, the J end lost 2 bases, and 8 bases lay between the germline ends. The CDR3 contains 14 residues. Germline assignment: CDR1 SGHTA and CDR2 FQGNSA. The DNA for the CDR3 is TGTGCCAGCAGCTTATCCAGGGACACAGATACGCAGTATTTT. Its protein product is CASSLSRDTDTQYF.

V and J are TRBV7-9 and TRBJ2-3, with TRBD2 matching 7 bases. This CDR3 has 17 amino acids. Germline-derived CDR1 and CDR2 are SEHNR and FQNEAQ (reference sequence). Trimming at V came to 5 bases and at J to 4 bases, leaving 15 bases not matched to a gene. CDR3 nucleotide sequence: TGTGCCAGCAGCACTAACTTTCGGGCGGGAGCATCAGATACGCAGTATTTT. This gives the protein CASSTNFRAGASDTQYF.

This sequence joins TRBV12-5 and TRBJ2-7; no reliable D call. From germline, CDR1 is LGHNT and CDR2 FRNRAP. V dropped 5 bases and J dropped 6 bases, with 8 bases sitting between them. This CDR3 is 11 amino acids long. CDR3 amino acids: CASGVKSEQYF. The CDR3 nucleotides read TGTGCTAGTGGTGTTAAGAGCGAGCAGTACTTC. Full variable domain (remainder filled in from reference TRBV12-5 and TRBJ2-7): DARVTQTPRHKVTEMGQEVTMRCQPILGHNTVFWYRQTMMQGLELLAYFRNRAPLDDSGMPKDRFSAEMPDATLATLKIQPSEPRDSAVYFCASGVKSEQYFGPGTRLTVT.

The table lists this clone with a few counts. The chain employs TRBV2 and TRBJ2-7, with TRBD2 identical over 9 bases. Germline V gene data show CDR1 as SNHLY and CDR2 as FYNNEI. The CDR3 totals 15 residues. CDR3 DNA: TGTCGAAGCACCCGCTATTGGCGGGGGGGCCATGAGCAGTACTTC. The encoded protein is CRSTRYWRGGHEQYF.

The rearrangement uses TRBV11-2 and TRBJ2-1; tentative D call: TRBD2 (6 bases). The CDR3 spans 15 residues. Germline V gene sequence: CDR1 SGHAT, CDR2 FQNNGV. The ends were cut back, 6 bases at V and 0 bases at J, with 12 bases in the middle. The CDR3 coding sequence is TGTGCCAGCAGACTTAGCGGAGGCTCCTACAATGAGCAGTTCTTC. Amino acids: CASRLSGGSYNEQFF.

The chain employs TRBV13 and TRBJ2-3; 9 bases align to TRBD2. The CDR3 is 14 residues long. V gave up 6 bases and J gave up 5 bases; unmatched junction bases: 6. Germline-derived CDR1 and CDR2 are PRHDT and FYEKMQ (reference sequence). CDR3 sequence (DNA): TGTGCCAGCAGTTATAGCGGGAGTGGAGATACGCAGTATTTT. The encoded protein is CASSYSGSGDTQYF.

The rearrangement uses TRBV6-1 and TRBJ2-3, with a possible D match to TRBD1 (5 bases). Trimming took 7 bases from V and 1 from J, leaving 15 bases between them. This CDR3 has 15 amino acids. Germline V gives CDR1 MNHNS, CDR2 SASEGT. As DNA, the CDR3 is TGTGCCAGCACCCGTGGGGCATTGGGCACAGATACGCAGTATTTT. Translating gives CASTRGALGTDTQYF.

CDR3 sequence: CASSLWGRDQSPLHF. The CDR3 nucleotides are TGTGCCAGCAGCTTATGGGGCAGGGATCAATCACCCCTCCACTTT. The chain couples TRBV7-2 to TRBJ1-6; D perhaps matches TRBD1 (5 bases). The length of the CDR3 is 15 residues. Germline loops: CDR1 SGHTA, CDR2 FQGNSA. Trimming cost V 2 bases and J 10 bases, with 15 bases left between them.

V is TRBV5-4 and J is TRBJ1-4; 12 nucleotides line up with TRBD1. This CDR3 has 16 residues. The J segment lost 6 bases and the V segment lost 4 bases, leaving 7 bases of the junction unmatched. Germline CDR1 SGHNT, CDR2 YYREEE (reference sequence). CDR3 in amino acids: CASSGRDRGQDEKLFF. In nucleotides, the CDR3 is TGTGCCAGCAGCGGCCGGGACAGGGGGCAGGATGAAAAACTGTTTTTT.

This rearrangement joins TRBV30 to TRBJ2-7, with D unclear. This CDR3 has 11 amino acids. V gave up 0 bases and J gave up 9 bases, with 9 bases separating them. From germline, CDR1 is GTSNPN and CDR2 SVGIG (reference sequence). The DNA for the CDR3 is TGTGCCTGGAGTGTACGGAGATCGCAGTACTTC. This translates into CAWSVRRSQYF.

V is TRBV4-3 and J is TRBJ1-5, with D possibly matching TRBD1 (6 bases). This CDR3 spans 15 amino acids. The germline CDR1 and CDR2 sequences are LGHNA and YSLEER. Deletions cut 0 bases from V and 3 bases from J, with 9 bases between. CDR3 sequence: CASSQEAGANQPQHF. CDR3 in DNA: TGCGCCAGCAGCCAAGAGGCAGGGGCCAATCAGCCCCAGCATTTT.

The chain couples TRBV7-9 to TRBJ2-1, with 7 bases matching TRBD1. Germline V lookup: CDR1 SEHNR, CDR2 FQNEAQ (reference sequence). This CDR3 has 14 residues. With V trimmed by 3 bases and J by 6 bases, 5 bases remained unmatched. The CDR3 here is CASSLGTAINEQFF. The CDR3 DNA follows: TGTGCCAGCAGCTTGGGGACAGCTATCAATGAGCAGTTCTTC.

This rearrangement joins TRBV2 to TRBJ1-1; D remains ambiguous. The CDR3 has 14 residues. V was shortened by 7 bases and J by 1 base, with 13 bases between the two germline ends. Germline V CDR1 and CDR2: SNHLY, FYNNEI. The CDR3 DNA reads as TGTGCCAGCACCCAGGCAGAGGGGAACACTGAAGCTTTCTTT. Its translation is CASTQAEGNTEAFF.